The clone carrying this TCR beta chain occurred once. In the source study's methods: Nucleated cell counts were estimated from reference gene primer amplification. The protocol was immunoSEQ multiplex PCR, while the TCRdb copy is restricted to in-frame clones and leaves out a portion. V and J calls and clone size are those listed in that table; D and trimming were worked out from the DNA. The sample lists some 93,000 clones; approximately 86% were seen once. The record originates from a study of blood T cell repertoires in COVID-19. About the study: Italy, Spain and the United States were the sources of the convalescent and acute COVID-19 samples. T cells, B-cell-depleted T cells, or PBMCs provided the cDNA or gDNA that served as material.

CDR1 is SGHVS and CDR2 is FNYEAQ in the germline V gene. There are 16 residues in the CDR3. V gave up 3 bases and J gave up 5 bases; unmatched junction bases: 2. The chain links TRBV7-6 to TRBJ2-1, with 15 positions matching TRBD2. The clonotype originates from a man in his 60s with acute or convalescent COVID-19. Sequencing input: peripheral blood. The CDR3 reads CASSLGLAGGHNEQFF. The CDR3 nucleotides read TGTGCCAGCAGCTTGGGACTAGCGGGGGGCCACAATGAGCAGTTCTTC.